These 11 T cell receptor beta chains came from one sample sequenced in a study of shared clonotypes between healthy human individuals. Repertoires were generated with immunoSEQ multiplex PCR, while TCRdb's copy carries only in-frame clones and drops some. The sample has fewer than 650,000 clones; around 81% are singletons. The sequenced material came from PBMCs. These receptors were obtained from a woman in her thirties or forties in good health. Some clones in this sample may be carry-over from other donors' samples.

The chain couples TRBV11-2 to TRBJ2-7; D is unresolved. This CDR3 spans 15 amino acids. With 0 bases removed from V and 4 bases from J, the gap between germline ends came to 13 bases. Germline V gives CDR1 SGHAT, CDR2 FQNNGV. CDR3 nucleotide sequence: TGTGCCAGCAGCTTAGAGCCGGGCCGGTCTTACGAGCAGTACTTC. Its translation is CASSLEPGRSYEQYF.

CDR3 residues: CASTLGWRESDTQYF. In nucleotides, the CDR3 is TGTGCCAGCACCCTGGGTTGGCGGGAATCTGATACGCAGTATTTT. The chain has TRBV9 and TRBJ2-3; D is possibly TRBD2 (6 bases). The germline CDR1 and CDR2 sequences are SGDLS and YYNGEE. The germline V and J ends were trimmed by 6 bases and 6 bases, with 20 bases remaining between them. This CDR3 region has 15 residues.

Here the CDR3 reads CASSSGQGGDEQFF. The CDR3, as DNA: TGTGCCAGCAGCAGTGGACAGGGTGGCGATGAGCAGTTCTTC. The chain has TRBV6-6 and TRBJ2-1; TRBD1 matches at 8 bases. Losses at the gene ends were 6 bases for V and 8 bases for J; bases not matched to a gene: 9. Germline CDR1 reads MNHNY; CDR2 reads SVGAGI (reference sequence). CDR3 length: 14 amino acids.

This clone has a single count. Here the CDR3 reads CASSTTSGNYNEQFF. The CDR3 coding sequence is TGTGCCAGCAGCACAACTAGCGGGAACTACAATGAGCAGTTCTTC. The V gene is TRBV7-2, the J gene TRBJ2-1; the match to TRBD2 covers 10 bases. Trimming removed 5 bases from V and 3 bases from J; junction bases left unmatched: 4. Germline CDR1 and CDR2: SGHTA and FQGNSA. This CDR3 comprises 15 residues.

On this clone: The junction departs from germline at one end; a sequencing error may be responsible. Written as DNA, the CDR3 is TGTGCCAGCAGCTTAGATGAGGGAGCGGCCAAAAACATCCAGTACTTC. This sequence encodes CASSLDEGAAKNIQYF. The chain employs TRBV7-8 and TRBJ2-4; possible D gene TRBD2, 5 bases. The CDR3 totals 16 residues. CDR1 is SGHVS and CDR2 is FQNEAQ in the germline V gene.

The chain employs TRBV30 and TRBJ1-1; TRBD1 matches 9 bases. CDR3 length equals 15 residues. Germline V CDR1 and CDR2: GTSNPN, SVGIG (reference sequence). Losses at the gene ends were 2 bases for V and 2 bases for J; bases not matched to a gene: 6. Written as DNA, the CDR3 is TGTGCCTGGAGTCACCGGGACAGGGATAACACTGAAGCTTTCTTT. Protein sequence: CAWSHRDRDNTEAFF.

The gene calls are TRBV2 and TRBJ2-2; a possible D gene is TRBD2 (5 bases). The CDR3 totals 14 residues. V was trimmed by 5 bases and J by 6 bases, leaving 13 bases between them. Per germline, CDR1 SNHLY and CDR2 FYNNEI. CDR3 sequence: CASSWASSSGELFF. In nucleotides, the CDR3 is TGTGCCAGCAGTTGGGCTAGCAGCTCCGGGGAGCTGTTTTTT. The entire variable domain, with the rest obtained from reference TRBV2 and TRBJ2-2, is as follows: EPEVTQTPSHQVTQMGQEVILRCVPISNHLYFYWYRQILGQKVEFLVSFYNNEISEKSEIFDDQFSVERPDGSNFTLKIRSTKLEDSAMYFCASSWASSSGELFFGEGSRLTVL.

This clone was seen just once. The V call is TRBV7-3, the J call TRBJ2-2; TRBD1 matches at 8 bases. Unmatched junction bases numbered 7, after V lost 5 bases and J lost 5 bases. Per germline, CDR1 SGHTA and CDR2 FQGTGA. The CDR3 totals 15 residues. The CDR3 nucleotides read TGTGCCAGCAGCCCGGACAGGGAAGAAACCGGGGAGCTGTTTTTT. Protein product: CASSPDREETGELFF.

This clone was seen just once. The chain carries TRBV11-2 and TRBJ2-7; 12 positions agree with TRBD2. Germline-derived CDR1 and CDR2 are SGHAT and FQNNGV. V lost 4 bases and J lost 2; bases outside the gene matches: 3. The CDR3 has 15 residues. The chain's CDR3 is CASSSSSGRAYEQYF. As DNA, the CDR3 is TGTGCCAGCAGCTCCTCTAGCGGGAGGGCCTACGAGCAGTACTTC. Using reference TRBV11-2 and TRBJ2-7 for the parts outside the CDR3, the full variable domain is EAGVAQSPRYKIIEKRQSVAFWCNPISGHATLYWYQQILGQGPKLLIQFQNNGVVDDSQLPKDRFSAERLKGVDSTLKIQPAKLEDSAVYLCASSSSSGRAYEQYFGPGTRLTVT.

The rearrangement joins TRBV2 to TRBJ2-1; TRBD2 agrees at 8 bases. The CDR3 spans 15 residues. V was pared by 8 bases and J by 7 bases, with 13 bases of the junction left unmatched. Germline CDR1 reads SNHLY; CDR2 reads FYNNEI. The DNA for the CDR3 is TGTGCCAGCCTTCGTACTAGCGGTGGCCGGAATGAGCAGTTCTTC. Protein product: CASLRTSGGRNEQFF.

This clone was picked up many times. The rearrangement joins TRBV11-2 to TRBJ2-2; 9 nucleotides agree with TRBD1. CDR3 size: 15 residues. Germline V gives CDR1 SGHAT, CDR2 FQNNGV. The J segment lost 4 bases and the V segment lost 4 bases, leaving 4 bases of the junction unmatched. The CDR3 loop reads CASSYQTGGTGELFF. The CDR3 DNA reads as TGTGCCAGCAGCTATCAGACAGGGGGCACCGGGGAGCTGTTTTTT. The full variable domain, rest sourced from reference TRBV11-2 and TRBJ2-2, is EAGVAQSPRYKIIEKRQSVAFWCNPISGHATLYWYQQILGQGPKLLIQFQNNGVVDDSQLPKDRFSAERLKGVDSTLKIQPAKLEDSAVYLCASSYQTGGTGELFFGEGSRLTVL.